The subject of this entry is one T cell receptor beta chain. Its antigen is currently unknown. The junction and the germline gene differ at one end; a read error may be behind it. This sample was taken from a study of T cells in Graves' hyperthyroidism and ophthalmopathy. RNA transcripts yielded amplified TCR beta CDR3 regions. TCR CDR3 regions were first amplified by RT-PCR with HTBI primers. TCRdb called the multiplex PCR reads again in MiXCR, with one record for every CDR3 protein. The table has around 500,000 distinct CDR3 sequences, around 14% seen once. The CDR3 length is 14 residues. Germline CDR1 is DFQATT and CDR2 is SNEGSKA (reference sequence). Study-wide points: Blood also showed most of the thyroid clonotypes that were expanded above 0.001.

V usage is TRBV20-1 and J usage is TRBJ2-7, with 8 bases that match TRBD2. The sample taken for sequencing was blood. This TCR derives from a woman between 18 and 30 years old with Graves' hyperthyroidism. The CDR3, as DNA: TGCAGTGCTACCCGCGGGGGGTCTCCCTACGAGCTGTACTTC. Residues: CSATRGGSPYELYF.